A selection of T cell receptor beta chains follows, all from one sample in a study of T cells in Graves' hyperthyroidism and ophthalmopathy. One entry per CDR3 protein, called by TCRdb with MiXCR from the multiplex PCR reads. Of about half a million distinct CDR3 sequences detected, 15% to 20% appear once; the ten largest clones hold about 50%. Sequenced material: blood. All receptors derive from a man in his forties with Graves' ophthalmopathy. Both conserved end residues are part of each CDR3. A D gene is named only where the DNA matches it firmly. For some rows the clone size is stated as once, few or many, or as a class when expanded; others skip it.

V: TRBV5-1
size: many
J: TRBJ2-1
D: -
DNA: TGCGCCAGCAGCTTGAAGCAGGGGCCTTACAATGAGCAGTTCTTC
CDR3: CASSLKQGPYNEQFF

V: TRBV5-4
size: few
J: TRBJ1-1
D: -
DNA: TGTGCCAGCAGCTCGGACTGGAACACTGAAGCTTTCTTT
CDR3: CASSSDWNTEAFF

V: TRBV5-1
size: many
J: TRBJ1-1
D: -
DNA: TGCGCCAGCAGCCCCAGGGTCGGCACTGAAGCTTTCTTT
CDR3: CASSPRVGTEAFF

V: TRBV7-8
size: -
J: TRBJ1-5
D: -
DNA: TGTGCCAGCAGCTTAGATACCCGCAGAGGCAATCAGCCCCAGCATTTT
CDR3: CASSLDTRRGNQPQHF

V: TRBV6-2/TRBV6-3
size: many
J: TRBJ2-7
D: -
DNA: TGTGCCAGCAGTTCCCCAGGGGATTGGTCCTACGAGCAGTACTTC
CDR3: CASSSPGDWSYEQYF

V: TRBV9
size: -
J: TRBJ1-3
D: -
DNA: TGTGCCAGCAGCCCCTACCGAGGCACTGGAAACACCATATATTTT
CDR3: CASSPYRGTGNTIYF

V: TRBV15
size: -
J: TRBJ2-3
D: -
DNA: TGTGCCACCAGCAGAGATTTCGTGAGGCGGGATACGCAGTATTTT
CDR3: CATSRDFVRRDTQYF

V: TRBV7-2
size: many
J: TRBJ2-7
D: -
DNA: TGTGCCAGCAGCCCCGGGGACCCACCCTACGAGCAGTACTTC
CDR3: CASSPGDPPYEQYF

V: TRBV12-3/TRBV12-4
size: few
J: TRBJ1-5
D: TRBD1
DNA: TGTGCCAGCAGTTTAGTGCCCACAGGGGCTCAGCCCCAGCATTTT
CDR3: CASSLVPTGAQPQHF

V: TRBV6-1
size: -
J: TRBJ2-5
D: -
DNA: TGTGCCAGCAGCCGACGGAGCCCCCTGGAGACCCAGTACTTC
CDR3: CASSRRSPLETQYF

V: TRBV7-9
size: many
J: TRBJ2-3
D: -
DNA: TGTGCCAGCAGCTTATCGCAGGGGGGGGATACGCAGTATTTT
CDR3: CASSLSQGGDTQYF

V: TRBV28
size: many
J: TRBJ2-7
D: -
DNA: TGTGCCAGCAGGTGGACAGTAGCTTCCTACGAGCAGTACTTC
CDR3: CASRWTVASYEQYF

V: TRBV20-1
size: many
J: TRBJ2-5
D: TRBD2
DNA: TGCAGTGCAATAGCGGGGGGACCAGAGACCCAGTACTTC
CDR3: CSAIAGGPETQYF

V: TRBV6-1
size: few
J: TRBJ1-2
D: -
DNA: TGTGCCAGCACTGCCGGGGGGCGCGACTATGGCTACACCTTC
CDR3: CASTAGGRDYGYTF

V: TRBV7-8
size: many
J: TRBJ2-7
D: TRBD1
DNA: TGTGCCAGCAGCCCCCACAGGGGGCGTGGGGGGTACGAGCAGTACTTC
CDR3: CASSPHRGRGGYEQYF

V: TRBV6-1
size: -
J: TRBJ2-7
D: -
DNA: TGTGCCAGCCGAAAAGGAACAGTCTCCTACGAGCAGTACTTC
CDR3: CASRKGTVSYEQYF

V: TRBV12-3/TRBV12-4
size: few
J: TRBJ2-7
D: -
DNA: TGTGCCAGCAGTTTCGCTGGCTCCGAGCAGTACTTC
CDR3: CASSFAGSEQYF

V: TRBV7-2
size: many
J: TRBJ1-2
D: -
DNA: TGTGCCAGCAGCCCTAGTAAGGTCCGAAACTATGGCTACACCTTC
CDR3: CASSPSKVRNYGYTF

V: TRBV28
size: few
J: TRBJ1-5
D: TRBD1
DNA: TGTGCCAGCACTTTGGGACAGCCCAATCAGCCCCAGCATTTT
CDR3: CASTLGQPNQPQHF

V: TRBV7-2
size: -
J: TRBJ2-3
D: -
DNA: TGTGCCAGCAGCCCCTCTTGGAGCACAGATACGCAGTATTTT
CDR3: CASSPSWSTDTQYF

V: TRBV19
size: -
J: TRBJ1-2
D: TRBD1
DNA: TGTGCCAGTAGTGAGACAGGGAACTATGGCTACACCTTC
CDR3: CASSETGNYGYTF

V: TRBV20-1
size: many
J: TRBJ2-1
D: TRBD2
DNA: TGCAGTGCTCCCATGGCGGGAGTATCTAGGAATGAGCAGTTCTTC
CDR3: CSAPMAGVSRNEQFF

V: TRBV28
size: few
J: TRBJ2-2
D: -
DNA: TGTGCCAGCATCGGACAGCGCGGGAACACCGGGGAGCTGTTTTTT
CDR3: CASIGQRGNTGELFF

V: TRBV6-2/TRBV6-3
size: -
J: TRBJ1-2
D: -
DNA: TGTGCCAGCAGTTACGTCCCCGTGGGGTGGTATGGCTACACCTTC
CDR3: CASSYVPVGWYGYTF

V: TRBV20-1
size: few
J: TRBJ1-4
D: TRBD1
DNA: TGCAGTGCCGGGACAGGGGGTAATGAAAAACTGTTTTTT
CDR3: CSAGTGGNEKLFF

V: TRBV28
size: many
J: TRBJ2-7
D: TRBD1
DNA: TGTGCCAGCAGTTTCGGTACCGGGACAGGGGAATTCTACGAGCAGTACTTC
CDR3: CASSFGTGTGEFYEQYF

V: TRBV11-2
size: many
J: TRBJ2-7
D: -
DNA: TGTGCCAGCAGCTTCCGGCCTGGAGAGCAGTACTTC
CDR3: CASSFRPGEQYF